The 26 T cell receptor beta chains below all came from one sample that was sequenced in a study of T cell responses to AZD1222 COVID-19 vaccine. Data came from immunoSEQ multiplex PCR; TCRdb stores just in-frame clones and leaves some out. This table holds about 91,000 clones, 90% to 95% found once. The sequences come from peripheral blood, collected 28 days after the second AZD1222 dose. These receptors were taken from an adult who received the AZD1222 COVID-19 vaccine.

The genes are TRBV7-9 and TRBJ2-3; possible D gene TRBD2, 5 bases. The CDR3 totals 14 residues. The germline V and J ends were trimmed by 2 bases and 6 bases, with 12 bases remaining between them. Germline V lookup: CDR1 SEHNR, CDR2 FQNEAQ (reference sequence). In DNA form, the CDR3 reads TGTGCCAGCAGCTTAACAAGATCGGGGGATACGCAGTATTTT. Protein: CASSLTRSGDTQYF. The full variable domain, rest sourced from reference TRBV7-9 and TRBJ2-3, is DTGVSQNPRHKITKRGQNVTFRCDPISEHNRLYWYRQTLGQGPEFLTYFQNEAQLEKSRLLSDRFSAERPKGSFSTLEIQRTEQGDSAMYLCASSLTRSGDTQYFGPGTRLTVL.

The chain uses TRBV21-1 and TRBJ2-7. TRBV21-1 is a pseudogene. This CDR3 has 16 amino acids. For the CDR3, the DNA is TGTGCCAGCAGCATAAGCGTGGGGGGCCACTCCTACGAGCAGTACTTC. As protein: CASSISVGGHSYEQYF.

V gene TRBV29-1 combines with J gene TRBJ1-2; perhaps TRBD1 as D (5 bases). CDR3 length: 11 amino acids. Germline assignment: CDR1 SQVTM and CDR2 ANQGSEA. V lost 4 bases to trimming and J lost 8 bases, with 11 bases between them. The CDR3 is CSVGAEGGYTF. CDR3 nucleotide sequence: TGCAGCGTTGGAGCCGAGGGGGGCTACACCTTC.

This sequence joins TRBV7-6 and TRBJ2-3; the match to TRBD2 covers 7 bases. The CDR3 loop spans 15 amino acids. The trim removed 5 bases at V and 4 bases at J, leaving 9 bases unmatched. Germline CDR1 is SGHVS and CDR2 is FNYEAQ. The CDR3 reads CASSRRDYLSDTQYF. In DNA, the CDR3 is TGTGCCAGCAGCCGCCGGGACTATCTTTCAGATACGCAGTATTTT.

In regard to this clone: Distinct nucleotide sequences in the sample also encode this CDR3. This rearrangement joins TRBV18 to TRBJ1-4; a possible D gene is TRBD1 (6 bases). The CDR3 loop spans 16 amino acids. Germline V CDR1 and CDR2: KGHSH, LQKENI. V lost 6 bases and J lost 0, with 14 bases in between. CDR3 sequence: CASSPGQPATNEKLFF. The CDR3 nucleotides read TGTGCCAGCTCCCCCGGACAGCCAGCAACTAATGAAAAACTGTTTTTT.

The chain joins TRBV19 to TRBJ1-2; D call uncertain. Germline CDR1 LNHDA, CDR2 SQIVND (reference sequence). The CDR3 is made up of 14 amino acids. Deletions cut 5 bases from V and 2 bases from J, with 12 bases between. CDR3 DNA sequence: TGTGCCAGTAGTCCCCGCGACACCAACTATGGCTACACCTTC. Its translation: CASSPRDTNYGYTF.

The chain has TRBV29-1 and TRBJ1-2, with TRBD1 identical over 7 bases. Per germline, CDR1 SQVTM and CDR2 ANQGSEA. Losses at the gene ends were 8 bases for V and 3 bases for J; bases not matched to a gene: 9. The CDR3 length is 13 residues. The CDR3 sequence: CSSTWGTDYGYTF. The CDR3 nucleotides are TGCAGCTCTACGTGGGGGACAGACTATGGCTACACCTTC.

This clone was recorded once. The chain combines TRBV20-1 with TRBJ1-4; D gene ambiguous. The germline gives CDR1 DFQATT, CDR2 SNEGSKA (reference sequence). The CDR3 is 14 amino acids. V was clipped by 3 bases and J by 6 bases, with 14 bases between them. CDR3 amino acids: CSASLGIGDEKLFF. The CDR3 DNA reads as TGCAGTGCTAGTTTGGGAATCGGCGATGAAAAACTGTTTTTT.

The rearrangement uses TRBV2 and TRBJ1-2; D is uncertain. Germline loops: CDR1 SNHLY, CDR2 FYNNEI. This CDR3 spans 12 amino acids. Trimming removed 4 bases from V and 5 bases from J, with 8 bases in between. CDR3: CASSGTAYGYTF. In DNA form, the CDR3 reads TGTGCCAGCAGTGGGACTGCTTATGGCTACACCTTC. Full variable domain (outside the CDR3, taken from reference TRBV2 and TRBJ1-2): EPEVTQTPSHQVTQMGQEVILRCVPISNHLYFYWYRQILGQKVEFLVSFYNNEISEKSEIFDDQFSVERPDGSNFTLKIRSTKLEDSAMYFCASSGTAYGYTFGSGTRLTVV.

This clone appeared a few times. This chain connects TRBV11-2 to TRBJ2-7; either TRBD1 or TRBD2 may fit D (5 bases each). Per the germline V gene, CDR1 is SGHAT and CDR2 is FQNNGV. The CDR3 is 14 residues long. V lost 4 bases and J 3 bases, leaving 13 bases between the germline ends. CDR3 in amino acids: CASSSVRDRYEQYF. The CDR3 DNA reads as TGTGCCAGCAGCTCCGTTAGGGACCGCTACGAGCAGTACTTC.

V and J are TRBV7-9 and TRBJ1-1, with TRBD1 matching 9 bases. CDR3 size: 16 residues. Germline trimming cut 4 bases from V and 5 bases from J; bases unmatched to any gene: 11. Germline lookup yields CDR1 SEHNR and CDR2 FQNEAQ (reference sequence). This CDR3 is CASSSPLGQGETEAFF. DNA for the CDR3: TGTGCCAGCAGCTCGCCCCTGGGACAGGGTGAGACTGAAGCTTTCTTT.

The rearrangement joins TRBV18 to TRBJ1-1, with a weak D call TRBD1 (5 bases). V lost 3 bases to trimming and J lost 7 bases, with 15 bases between them. CDR3 length equals 14 residues. Germline V gene data show CDR1 as KGHSH and CDR2 as LQKENI. CDR3: CASSPYGTAGEAFF. Written as DNA, the CDR3 is TGTGCCAGCTCACCCTACGGGACCGCTGGTGAAGCTTTCTTT. Full variable domain (missing parts from reference TRBV18 and TRBJ1-1): NAGVMQNPRHLVRRRGQEARLRCSPMKGHSHVYWYRQLPEEGLKFMVYLQKENIIDESGMPKERFSAEFPKEGPSILRIQQVVRGDSAAYFCASSPYGTAGEAFFGQGTRLTVV.

In DNA, the CDR3 is TGTGCCAGCAGCTCAGCTCAGACAGGGCTTAACTATGGCTACACCTTC. Translated: CASSSAQTGLNYGYTF. The chain couples TRBV7-9 to TRBJ1-2; TRBD1 matches at 7 bases. Germline V lookup: CDR1 SEHNR, CDR2 FQNEAQ (reference sequence). The CDR3 is made up of 16 amino acids. With 4 bases clipped from V and 1 base from J, the junction kept 9 bases outside the gene matches.

The chain has TRBV12-3 or TRBV12-4 and TRBJ1-5; D gene unclear. The CDR3 has 13 amino acids. Trimming took 3 bases from V and 9 from J, leaving 12 bases between them. The CDR3 DNA follows: TGTGCCAGCAGTTTTTCGGAGAGGTGGCCCCAGCATTTT. It specifies CASSFSERWPQHF.

This clone was observed once. The chain joins TRBV15 to TRBJ1-2; tentative D call: TRBD1 (5 bases). The V end was cut by 4 bases, the J end by 2 bases, with 11 bases between. The CDR3 is made up of 14 amino acids. Germline V lookup: CDR1 LNHNV, CDR2 YYDKDF (reference sequence). The CDR3 DNA reads TGTGCCACCAGCACAAGTTGGGGGAACTATGGCTACACCTTC. Translated, it gives CATSTSWGNYGYTF.

The chain employs TRBV7-2 and TRBJ2-7, with D possibly matching TRBD2 (7 bases). Germline loops: CDR1 SGHTA, CDR2 FQGNSA. The CDR3 length is 14 residues. V was shortened by 5 bases and J by 5 bases, with 16 bases between the two germline ends. CDR3 protein: CASSVRGAGNEQYF. CDR3 sequence (DNA): TGTGCCAGCAGCGTACGGGGGGCCGGGAACGAGCAGTACTTC.

This sequence joins TRBV3-1 (or the pseudogene TRBV3-2) and TRBJ1-3; D remains unclear. Germline lookup yields CDR1 LGHDT and CDR2 YNNKEL (reference sequence). Deletions cut 4 bases from V and 3 bases from J, with 10 bases between. The CDR3 is 14 amino acids. DNA for the CDR3: TGTGCCAGCAGCCCCGGGTCCCATGGAAACACCATATATTTT. It encodes CASSPGSHGNTIYF.

The rearrangement joins TRBV6-5 to TRBJ2-1, with 8 bases aligning to TRBD2. The V gene's germline CDR1 is MNHEY and CDR2 SVGAGI. The junction had 14 bases not matched to a gene; V was cut back by 6 bases and J by 10 bases. This CDR3 spans 15 amino acids. Written as DNA, the CDR3 is TGTGCCAGCAGCGAGCGGGCGGGACTAGGGAGGGAGCAGTTCTTC. Translated: CASSERAGLGREQFF.

The chain is built from TRBV5-6 and TRBJ2-7, with TRBD1 as a possible D gene (5 bases). V dropped 4 bases and J dropped 2 bases, with 16 bases sitting between them. CDR1 SGHDT and CDR2 YYEEEE come from the germline V gene. This CDR3 is built from 15 residues. The DNA of the CDR3 is TGTGCCAGCAGCCCTACCCTCGACAGAACCTACGAGCAGTACTTC. Its translation is CASSPTLDRTYEQYF.

This clone was seen just once. The chain combines TRBV21-1 with TRBJ1-4. TRBV21-1 is an annotated pseudogene. This CDR3 contains 13 residues. In nucleotides, the CDR3 is TGTGCCAGCAGCGGAAAGGGTAGGGAAAAACTGTTTTTT. Amino acid sequence: CASSGKGREKLFF.

This chain joins TRBV9 and TRBJ2-1; D uncertain. The V end lost 4 bases, the J end lost 6 bases, and 17 bases lay between the germline ends. Germline lookup yields CDR1 SGDLS and CDR2 YYNGEE. CDR3 length: 15 residues. The CDR3 is CASSPSAAPGNEQFF. In nucleotides, the CDR3 is TGTGCCAGCAGCCCCTCCGCTGCCCCCGGCAATGAGCAGTTCTTC.

The rearrangement joins TRBV25-1 to TRBJ1-6, with D possibly being TRBD1 (6 bases). The CDR3 has 16 amino acids. Per germline, CDR1 MGHDK and CDR2 SYGVNS. V lost 3 bases and J lost 7, with 16 bases in between. CDR3 loop: CASSDTPPGQNSPLHF. The CDR3 region has the DNA TGTGCCAGCAGTGACACGCCACCGGGACAAAATTCACCCCTCCACTTT.

The chain joins TRBV28 to TRBJ1-5; D may be TRBD1 (6 bases). The CDR3 has 16 residues. V gave up 5 bases and J gave up 4 bases, with 18 bases separating them. Looked up from germline, CDR1 is MDHEN and CDR2 is SYDVKM. The CDR3 is CASSPKLPGQNQPQHF. For the CDR3, the DNA is TGTGCCAGCAGTCCTAAACTCCCGGGACAAAATCAGCCCCAGCATTTT.

The V and J genes are TRBV12-3 or TRBV12-4 and TRBJ2-5; D unresolved. There are 12 residues in the CDR3. The germline V and J ends were trimmed by 4 bases and 5 bases, with 8 bases remaining between them. The CDR3 coding sequence is TGTGCCAGCAGTTCTAACCGGGAGACCCAGTACTTC. Translated, it gives CASSSNRETQYF.

This rearrangement joins TRBV6-5 to TRBJ2-3; no clear D. The CDR3 sequence is 14 residues long. Trimming cost V 0 bases and J 0 bases, with 4 bases left between them. Per the germline V gene, CDR1 is MNHEY and CDR2 is SVGAGI. CDR3 coding DNA: TGTGCCAGCAGTTACTCGGGCAGCACAGATACGCAGTATTTT. Its protein product is CASSYSGSTDTQYF.

The chain carries TRBV6-5 and TRBJ1-1; D gene ambiguous. The CDR3 totals 13 residues. V was shortened by 8 bases and J by 4 bases, with 14 bases between the two germline ends. CDR1 and CDR2 (germline): MNHEY, SVGAGI. CDR3 protein: CASGLTGSTEAFF. CDR3 coding DNA: TGTGCCAGCGGGCTGACGGGAAGCACTGAAGCTTTCTTT.